This T cell receptor beta chain was captured in a study of T cells in Graves' hyperthyroidism and ophthalmopathy (dated by TCRdb to about 2019). About the full investigation: Peripheral blood samples were taken at initial diagnosis, before any treatment was given. TCR V-J signatures able to tell the groups apart were searched for in a discovery cohort of 90 to 100 patients, of whom roughly 42 had Graves' ophthalmopathy and 55 to 60 had stable Graves' hyperthyroidism. Following sampling, methimazole starting at 30 mg daily was given to hyperthyroidism patients, and high-dose intravenous methylprednisolone was given to ophthalmopathy patients. An independent validation cohort of 18 to 20 hyperthyroidism patients and approximately 17 patients who later progressed to ophthalmopathy tested prospective prediction of ophthalmopathy. Thyroid tissue and blood T-cell repertoires from more than 5 Graves' hyperthyroidism patients were also compared in the study. The paper reports TCR Vbeta CDR3 sequencing of roughly 140 peripheral blood samples: some 44 ophthalmopathy, about 75 hyperthyroidism and around 17 progressor patients. For training and testing, the 100 or so patients in the discovery cohort were randomly divided in a 7:3 ratio.

Results the study describes overall, beyond this receptor: In validation, the model predicted progression to ophthalmopathy a median of about 6.8 months before onset, with roughly 70% sensitivity and 72.22% specificity. Most expanded thyroid clonotypes (frequency above 0.001) were also detected in blood, suggesting blood repertoires may reflect thyroid immune responses. No statistical method was used to fix the sample size in advance, and group allocation was not hidden from the investigators. In cross-validation, a model built on a 13 V-J signature told ophthalmopathy apart from stable hyperthyroidism with under 90% sensitivity and about 81% specificity, and in testing the same model reached 80%/75%.

The sample holds many counts of this clonotype. Its antigen has not been determined. No quality values exist for individual bases; no much larger clone is one base distant. The germline V gene supplies CDR1 MDHEN and CDR2 SYDVKM. The CDR3 numbers 15 residues from cysteine through phenylalanine. Of the read, only the CDR3 DNA is kept; its 45 bases are in frame from base 1. V is pared back by 5 bases and J by 0 bases, with 11 bases lying between the germline termini. The TCR beta CDR3 regions were amplified from the RNA transcripts. The TCR CDR3 was subjected to a first round of RT-PCR using the HTBI primer set and the Qiagen OneStep RT-PCR kit. Libraries were constructed in a second round of multiplex PCR, after which size selection and purification were performed. The libraries were sequenced on an Illumina HiSeq2000 using paired-end 100 bp reads. The paper's processing steps were these. SOAPnuke was used to process the raw data, throwing out any read that contained adapters or uncalled bases, had a mean Phred below 15, or lacked an exact constant-primer or identifier match. High-quality paired reads were merged using COPE v1.2.5, and each unique nucleotide sequence was defined as a clonotype. MiTCR v1.1 was used to align the clonotypes against IMGT TRBV, TRBD and TRBJ reference segments. The analysis was restricted to V-J combinations with a frequency above 0.0001, which together covered approximately 99% of the repertoires. The TCS score was defined as F50 (clonal expansion) divided by E x V (chaos), with BLOSUM62-based TCRdist calculated between CDR3 peptides within each V-J. Welch's t-statistics and random forest reduced several hundred V-J features to fewer than 15, which were used in a naive Bayes classifier (R e1071). TCRdb reanalyzed the raw reads on its own, using fastp at Q25 for trimming and MiXCR for clone calling, and kept in-frame beta chains. Each CDR3 protein appears once, grouped with its most common genes and DNA. The V and J calls were determined by TCRdb, not by the authors. The sample data list some 620,000 distinct CDR3 sequences, and 15% to 20% of these were observed just once. The top ten clonotypes cover around 3.9% of the sample.

A patient counted as having stable Graves' hyperthyroidism if no progression to ophthalmopathy occurred over 18 months of follow-up. Hyperthyroidism patients were newly diagnosed, had a disease duration of under 2 months, and were aged 18 to 65 years. The study excluded patients with uncontrolled infections, other autoimmune diseases, pregnancy or lactation. Diagnoses relied on clinical symptoms, serum thyroxine and TRAb, thyroid ultrasound and orbital computed tomography. PBMCs were isolated from roughly 10 ml of fresh peripheral blood by Ficoll-Paque density gradient centrifugation. Trizol reagent was used to extract total RNA, and RNA quality was then checked on an Agilent 2100 Bioanalyzer.

Sequenced material: blood. The V and J genes are TRBV28 and TRBJ1-3; the D region possibly corresponds to TRBD1 (5 bases align). The TCR sequence derives from a woman under 40 with Graves' hyperthyroidism. The CDR3 amino acid sequence is: CASSLYRYSGNTIYF. The sequenced DNA is TGTGCCAGCAGTCTGTACAGGTACTCTGGAAACACCATATATTTT.